The clone carrying this T cell receptor (beta chain) was counted a few times. The antigen is unknown. The data originate from a study of post-analysis software for immune sequencing data. Study results and limitations: There were a handful of TRBV segments more frequent in patients than controls, and TRBV5-6, TRBV5-1 and TRBV20-1 were among them.

CDR1 is LGHNA, CDR2 YNFKEQ, per germline. Trimming left V 3 bases short and J 4 bases short, with 13 bases between. The CDR3 loop spans 14 amino acids. cDNA libraries of TCR beta carried unique molecular identifiers. TCRdb re-called the PCR reads through MiXCR, storing one row per CDR3 protein. Of some 890,000 distinct CDR3 sequences in the sample, about 53% were seen once. Specimen: blood. The source of this sequence is a girl under 18 with multiple sclerosis. The gene calls are TRBV4-2 and TRBJ2-7; D gene ambiguous. CDR3 region: CASSQTSSGYEQYF. Here the CDR3 DNA reads TGTGCCAGCAGCCAGACTTCCTCCGGGTACGAGCAGTACTTC.